The rows below give T cell receptor beta chains drawn from one sample of a study of prognosis after radiotherapy for stage I lung cancer. TCRdb processed the multiplex PCR reads anew with MiXCR; each CDR3 protein has one entry. Of 20,000 to 25,000 distinct CDR3 sequences listed, approximately 39% were seen once; the top ten hold around 60%. The sequenced sample was PBMCs, obtained before or after stereotactic body radiation therapy (not recorded which). The receptors here all came from a donor of 50 years or more with non-small cell lung cancer. The CDR3 runs from the conserved cysteine through the conserved F or W. Each record gives: J gene, D gene, clone size, V gene, CDR3 protein, CDR3 DNA. D genes are given only for firm matches. Clone size appears in some rows only: once, few, many, or a class for an expanded clone.

j_call: TRBJ2-5
d_call: .
clone_size: many
v_call: TRBV6-9
cdr3_aa: CASSYAGQTETQYF
cdr3_nt: TGTGCCAGCAGTTACGCGGGGCAGACAGAGACCCAGTACTTC

j_call: TRBJ2-7
d_call: .
clone_size: many
v_call: TRBV7-3
cdr3_aa: CASSFRQTYAYEQYF
cdr3_nt: TGTGCCAGCAGCTTTCGGCAGACATACGCCTACGAGCAGTACTTC

j_call: TRBJ2-2
d_call: .
clone_size: many
v_call: TRBV28
cdr3_aa: CASSSPSGGGFTGELFF
cdr3_nt: TGTGCCAGCAGTTCCCCATCGGGTGGGGGGTTCACCGGGGAGCTGTTTTTT

j_call: TRBJ2-4
d_call: .
clone_size: many
v_call: TRBV28
cdr3_aa: CASSLLRNIQYF
cdr3_nt: TGTGCCAGCAGTTTATTAAGGAACATTCAGTACTTC

j_call: TRBJ2-7
d_call: .
clone_size: medium-sized
v_call: TRBV28
cdr3_aa: CASSFATEFAYEQYF
cdr3_nt: TGTGCCAGCAGTTTCGCGACTGAATTCGCCTACGAGCAGTACTTC

j_call: TRBJ2-1
d_call: TRBD2
clone_size: many
v_call: TRBV28
cdr3_aa: CASSSGTSGGLERPFF
cdr3_nt: TGTGCCAGCAGTTCCGGGACTAGCGGGGGTTTGGAACGTCCGTTCTTC

j_call: TRBJ2-3
d_call: TRBD1
clone_size: .
v_call: TRBV6-4
cdr3_aa: CASSPTGAGTDTQYF
cdr3_nt: TGTGCCAGCAGCCCGACAGGGGCCGGTACCGATACGCAGTATTTT

j_call: TRBJ2-4
d_call: TRBD2
clone_size: many
v_call: TRBV4-2
cdr3_aa: CASSQDKTGGVEVQYF
cdr3_nt: TGTGCCAGCAGCCAAGATAAGACGGGAGGGGTGGAGGTTCAGTACTTC

j_call: TRBJ1-6
d_call: .
clone_size: .
v_call: TRBV5-8
cdr3_aa: CASSFPEDNSPLHF
cdr3_nt: TGTGCCAGCAGCTTCCCAGAAGATAATTCACCCCTCCACTTT

j_call: TRBJ2-7
d_call: TRBD2
clone_size: many
v_call: TRBV20-1
cdr3_aa: CSAPPSSGIAYEQYF
cdr3_nt: TGCAGTGCTCCGCCCTCTAGCGGGATAGCCTACGAGCAGTACTTC

j_call: TRBJ2-7
d_call: .
clone_size: .
v_call: TRBV5-1
cdr3_aa: CASSQRQVVLEQYF
cdr3_nt: TGCGCCAGCAGCCAGCGACAGGTGGTCCTCGAGCAGTACTTC

j_call: TRBJ2-2
d_call: TRBD1
clone_size: .
v_call: TRBV4-1
cdr3_aa: CASSPIDRGVDTGELFF
cdr3_nt: TGCGCCAGCAGCCCAATCGACAGGGGTGTTGACACCGGGGAGCTGTTTTTT

j_call: TRBJ2-7
d_call: .
clone_size: many
v_call: TRBV30
cdr3_aa: CAWKLPGGPYEQYF
cdr3_nt: TGTGCCTGGAAGCTGCCCGGGGGGCCCTACGAGCAGTACTTC

j_call: TRBJ2-1
d_call: .
clone_size: .
v_call: TRBV6-1
cdr3_aa: CASSNPNEQFF
cdr3_nt: TGTGCCAGCAGCAATCCCAATGAGCAGTTCTTC

j_call: TRBJ1-2
d_call: .
clone_size: .
v_call: TRBV6-1
cdr3_aa: CASIGHWSFYGYTF
cdr3_nt: TGTGCCAGCATTGGACATTGGTCTTTCTATGGCTACACCTTC

j_call: TRBJ2-3
d_call: .
clone_size: .
v_call: TRBV6-1
cdr3_aa: CASSPRLGGRQPQYF
cdr3_nt: TGTGCCAGCAGCCCGCGTCTGGGGGGCCGTCAGCCCCAGTATTTT

j_call: TRBJ2-3
d_call: TRBD2
clone_size: many
v_call: TRBV7-6
cdr3_aa: CASSYDSGSTDTQYF
cdr3_nt: TGTGCCAGCAGCTATGATAGCGGGAGTACAGATACGCAGTATTTT

j_call: TRBJ2-7
d_call: .
clone_size: few
v_call: TRBV28
cdr3_aa: CASSWGREYEQYF
cdr3_nt: TGTGCCAGCAGTTGGGGCAGGGAATACGAGCAGTACTTC

j_call: TRBJ1-2
d_call: TRBD1
clone_size: .
v_call: TRBV5-4
cdr3_aa: CASRPTGGEDYTF
cdr3_nt: TGTGCCAGCAGACCGACAGGGGGCGAGGACTACACCTTC

j_call: TRBJ1-1
d_call: .
clone_size: .
v_call: TRBV6-1
cdr3_aa: CASSATENTEAFF
cdr3_nt: TGTGCCAGCAGTGCCACAGAAAACACTGAAGCTTTCTTT

j_call: TRBJ1-6
d_call: .
clone_size: many
v_call: TRBV6-1
cdr3_aa: CASSHRRNNSPLHF
cdr3_nt: TGTGCCAGCAGTCACCGACGGAATAATTCACCCCTCCACTTT

j_call: TRBJ2-1
d_call: .
clone_size: many
v_call: TRBV9
cdr3_aa: CASSSGGGPRNEQFF
cdr3_nt: TGTGCCAGCAGCTCAGGGGGGGGGCCCCGTAATGAGCAGTTCTTC

j_call: TRBJ2-7
d_call: .
clone_size: .
v_call: TRBV11-2
cdr3_aa: CASGRAYEQYF
cdr3_nt: TGTGCCAGCGGCCGAGCCTACGAGCAGTACTTC

j_call: TRBJ2-1
d_call: TRBD2
clone_size: .
v_call: TRBV24-1
cdr3_aa: CATSEPGLAGSYNEQFF
cdr3_nt: TGTGCCACCAGTGAACCCGGACTAGCGGGCTCCTACAATGAGCAGTTCTTC

j_call: TRBJ1-2
d_call: TRBD1
clone_size: .
v_call: TRBV20-1
cdr3_aa: CSVRRPGGQDGYTF
cdr3_nt: TGCAGTGTTAGACGTCCAGGGGGCCAGGATGGCTACACCTTC

j_call: TRBJ1-2
d_call: .
clone_size: medium-sized
v_call: TRBV12-3/TRBV12-4
cdr3_aa: CASSTGTTYTF
cdr3_nt: TGTGCCAGCAGCACCGGGACGACGTACACCTTC

j_call: TRBJ1-3
d_call: TRBD1
clone_size: many
v_call: TRBV5-1
cdr3_aa: CASSLRLQQQGAGNTIYF
cdr3_nt: TGCGCCAGCAGCTTGCGGCTTCAGCAACAGGGGGCTGGAAACACCATATATTTT

j_call: TRBJ1-5
d_call: TRBD1
clone_size: .
v_call: TRBV6-1
cdr3_aa: CASSEQGDQHQHF
cdr3_nt: TGTGCTAGCAGTGAGCAGGGGGATCAGCACCAGCATTTT

j_call: TRBJ1-1
d_call: .
clone_size: .
v_call: TRBV12-3/TRBV12-4
cdr3_aa: CASLRGVLNTEAFF
cdr3_nt: TGTGCCAGCCTACGAGGGGTTTTGAACACTGAGGCTTTCTTT

j_call: TRBJ2-5
d_call: TRBD2
clone_size: many
v_call: TRBV5-1
cdr3_aa: CASSLSGGQETQYF
cdr3_nt: TGCGCCAGCAGCTTATCGGGAGGGCAAGAGACCCAGTACTTC

j_call: TRBJ2-3
d_call: .
clone_size: many
v_call: TRBV5-1
cdr3_aa: CASSFEGTDTQYF
cdr3_nt: TGCGCCAGCAGCTTTGAAGGTACAGATACGCAGTATTTT

j_call: TRBJ2-2
d_call: .
clone_size: many
v_call: TRBV24-1
cdr3_aa: CATSDTGELFF
cdr3_nt: TGTGCCACCAGTGACACCGGGGAGCTGTTTTTT

j_call: TRBJ1-4
d_call: TRBD1
clone_size: many
v_call: TRBV20-1
cdr3_aa: CSAPDRGSDEKLFF
cdr3_nt: TGCAGTGCTCCTGACAGGGGATCGGATGAAAAACTGTTTTTT

j_call: TRBJ1-5
d_call: .
clone_size: many
v_call: TRBV7-3
cdr3_aa: CASSSNRPDQPQHF
cdr3_nt: TGTGCCAGCAGCTCCAATAGACCCGATCAGCCCCAGCATTTT

j_call: TRBJ2-7
d_call: TRBD1
clone_size: .
v_call: TRBV6-1
cdr3_aa: CASKQGETYEQYF
cdr3_nt: TGTGCCAGCAAACAGGGGGAGACCTACGAGCAGTACTTC

j_call: TRBJ1-1
d_call: TRBD1
clone_size: .
v_call: TRBV6-2/TRBV6-3
cdr3_aa: CASSEGQGAFSNTEAFF
cdr3_nt: TGTGCCAGCAGTGAAGGGCAGGGGGCTTTCTCCAACACTGAAGCTTTCTTT

j_call: TRBJ2-5
d_call: TRBD2
clone_size: .
v_call: TRBV7-2
cdr3_aa: CTSSRQLAGGETQYF
cdr3_nt: TGTACCAGCAGCAGACAACTAGCGGGAGGGGAGACCCAGTACTTC

j_call: TRBJ2-3
d_call: .
clone_size: many
v_call: TRBV6-5
cdr3_aa: CASSYQGGGTDTQYF
cdr3_nt: TGTGCCAGCAGTTACCAGGGGGGAGGCACAGATACGCAGTATTTT

j_call: TRBJ2-7
d_call: TRBD2
clone_size: .
v_call: TRBV20-1
cdr3_aa: CSASLVTSGGYEQYF
cdr3_nt: TGCAGTGCTAGTCTCGTGACTAGCGGGGGTTACGAGCAGTACTTC

j_call: TRBJ1-5
d_call: TRBD1
clone_size: many
v_call: TRBV20-1
cdr3_aa: CSARRGRNQPQHF
cdr3_nt: TGCAGTGCCAGAAGGGGGCGCAATCAGCCCCAGCATTTT

j_call: TRBJ2-1
d_call: TRBD2
clone_size: once
v_call: TRBV19
cdr3_aa: CASSIASLAGFRNEQFF
cdr3_nt: TGTGCCAGTAGTATCGCCTCTCTAGCGGGGTTCCGCAATGAGCAGTTCTTC

j_call: TRBJ1-6
d_call: .
clone_size: many
v_call: TRBV11-2
cdr3_aa: CASRGIHSPLHF
cdr3_nt: TGTGCCAGCCGGGGCATCCATTCACCCCTCCACTTT

j_call: TRBJ2-7
d_call: .
clone_size: .
v_call: TRBV5-1
cdr3_aa: CASSSVTIIYEHYF
cdr3_nt: TGCGCCAGCAGCTCGGTCACTATAATATACGAGCATTACTTC

j_call: TRBJ1-1
d_call: .
clone_size: .
v_call: TRBV7-3
cdr3_aa: CASRRYQGTKAFF
cdr3_nt: TGTGCCAGCAGACGGTACCAGGGTACTAAAGCTTTCTTT

j_call: TRBJ2-7
d_call: .
clone_size: .
v_call: TRBV19
cdr3_aa: CASSIGRVSEQYF
cdr3_nt: TGTGCCAGTAGTATAGGCAGGGTGAGCGAGCAGTACTTC

j_call: TRBJ2-7
d_call: TRBD2
clone_size: many
v_call: TRBV28
cdr3_aa: CASSPWTSIDYEQYF
cdr3_nt: TGTGCCAGCAGTCCCTGGACTAGCATCGACTACGAGCAGTACTTC

j_call: TRBJ2-7
d_call: .
clone_size: .
v_call: TRBV7-2
cdr3_aa: CASKGPSSYEQYF
cdr3_nt: TGTGCCAGTAAGGGACCAAGCTCCTACGAGCAGTACTTC

j_call: TRBJ1-4
d_call: .
clone_size: many
v_call: TRBV18
cdr3_aa: CASSRDNSGSNEKLFF
cdr3_nt: TGTGCCAGCTCACGAGATAACTCCGGGAGTAATGAAAAACTGTTTTTT

j_call: TRBJ2-5
d_call: TRBD2
clone_size: .
v_call: TRBV28
cdr3_aa: CASSPPGGAETQYF
cdr3_nt: TGTGCCAGCAGTCCTCCGGGGGGGGCGGAGACCCAGTACTTC

j_call: TRBJ2-2
d_call: .
clone_size: .
v_call: TRBV12-3/TRBV12-4
cdr3_aa: CASSWTNLSTGELFF
cdr3_nt: TGTGCCAGCAGCTGGACAAACTTGTCCACCGGGGAGCTGTTTTTT

j_call: TRBJ2-3
d_call: .
clone_size: .
v_call: TRBV5-6
cdr3_aa: CASSLEEMGAGDTQYF
cdr3_nt: TGTGCCAGCAGCTTGGAGGAAATGGGGGCAGGGGATACGCAGTATTTT

j_call: TRBJ2-5
d_call: TRBD2
clone_size: .
v_call: TRBV2
cdr3_aa: CASNGLAGETQYF
cdr3_nt: TGTGCCAGCAATGGACTAGCGGGAGAGACCCAGTACTTC

j_call: TRBJ2-3
d_call: .
clone_size: .
v_call: TRBV6-9
cdr3_aa: CASSSGFNTQYF
cdr3_nt: TGTGCCAGCAGTTCGGGATTTAATACGCAGTATTTT

j_call: TRBJ1-2
d_call: .
clone_size: .
v_call: TRBV6-2/TRBV6-3
cdr3_aa: CASIPERGNANYGYTF
cdr3_nt: TGCGCCAGCATCCCCGAGAGGGGAAATGCTAACTATGGCTACACCTTC